A single sample is the source of the 5 T cell receptor beta chains below, sequenced in a study of blood T cell repertoires in COVID-19. Assay: immunoSEQ multiplex PCR; the TCRdb copy retains only in-frame clones and omits some. The data show about 240,000 clones, around 89% seen once. The sample consisted of PBMCs or T cells enriched from blood (not recorded which). Every receptor here comes from a man aged 35-49 years who had recovered from COVID-19.

J is TRBJ2-7 and V is TRBV7-8; a weak D match, TRBD1 (6 bases). The V end was cut by 5 bases, the J end by 2 bases, with 16 bases between. Germline CDR1 reads SGHVS; CDR2 reads FQNEAQ. CDR3 length: 15 amino acids. The CDR3 loop reads CASSRLWTDTYEQYF. CDR3 in DNA: TGTGCCAGCAGCCGACTGTGGACAGATACCTACGAGCAGTACTTC.

The CDR3 coding sequence is TGTGCCAGCAGCCCAGGTCGTTTCCTTGACACAAGATCGAACACTGAAGCTTTCTTT. Its translation: CASSPGRFLDTRSNTEAFF. V and J are TRBV13 and TRBJ1-1; no clear D gene. V lost 5 bases and J lost 1, with 26 bases in between. There are 19 residues in the CDR3. CDR1 and CDR2 (germline): PRHDT, FYEKMQ (reference sequence). Supplemented by reference TRBV13 and TRBJ1-1, the full variable domain reads AAGVIQSPRHLIKEKRETATLKCYPIPRHDTVYWYQQGPGQDPQFLISFYEKMQSDKGSIPDRFSAQQFSDYHSELNMSSLELGDSALYFCASSPGRFLDTRSNTEAFFGQGTRLTVV.

This chain uses TRBV6-5 with TRBJ2-3; TRBD2 matches at 13 bases. The CDR3 totals 15 residues. The germline CDR1 and CDR2 sequences are MNHEY and SVGAGI. V shed 6 bases, J shed 6 bases, and the junction held 6 bases outside the gene matches. Here the CDR3 DNA reads TGTGCCAGCAGCCGACTAGCGGGAGGATCTGATACGCAGTATTTT. Translated, it gives CASSRLAGGSDTQYF.

The chain has TRBV2 and TRBJ2-5; 7 bases map to TRBD1. The CDR3 is 16 residues long. V shed 3 bases, J shed 2 bases, and the junction held 9 bases outside the gene matches. Germline V lookup: CDR1 SNHLY, CDR2 FYNNEI. CDR3 sequence (DNA): TGTGCCAGCAGTGATGGGATGGGGACAGCACAAGAGACCCAGTACTTC. This sequence encodes CASSDGMGTAQETQYF.

V usage is TRBV6-1 and J usage is TRBJ2-2; perhaps TRBD1 as D (6 bases). Germline assignment: CDR1 MNHNS and CDR2 SASEGT. The CDR3 consists of 18 residues. Trimming removed 2 bases at V and 3 bases at J, with 19 bases between. The CDR3 spells CASSEPYRVSADTGELFF. In nucleotides, the CDR3 is TGTGCCAGCAGTGAACCCTACAGGGTATCGGCTGACACCGGGGAGCTGTTTTTT.